Shown below are 9 T cell receptor beta chains from a single sample sequenced in a study of shared clonotypes between healthy human individuals. The protocol was immunoSEQ multiplex PCR, while the TCRdb copy is restricted to in-frame clones and leaves out a portion. The sample yields 2.5 million or so clones, around nine tenths seen once. Source material: naive CD4+ T cells sorted from blood. The subset is: CD45RA+ positively selected. Receptors originate from a man aged 18-30 years in good health.

This CDR3 is CASSSPAVSGANVLTF. DNA for the CDR3: TGTGCCAGCAGTTCCCCCGCGGTTTCTGGGGCCAACGTCCTGACTTTC. The chain joins TRBV28 to TRBJ2-6; D unclear. The CDR3 has 16 amino acids. Per the germline V gene, CDR1 is MDHEN and CDR2 is SYDVKM. The V gene lost 4 bases and the J gene lost 1 base, with 11 bases spanning the gap. The full variable domain, in which reference TRBV28 and TRBJ2-6 provide the parts outside the CDR3, is DVKVTQSSRYLVKRTGEKVFLECVQDMDHENMFWYRQDPGLGLRLIYFSYDVKMKEKGDIPEGYSVSREKKERFSLILESASTNQTSMYLCASSSPAVSGANVLTFGAGSRLTVL.

This clone was recorded once. V is TRBV6-5 and J is TRBJ1-2; D is ambiguous. V gave up 0 bases and J gave up 8 bases, with 7 bases separating them. The CDR3 is 12 amino acids. Germline V gene sequence: CDR1 MNHEY, CDR2 SVGAGI. Here the CDR3 reads CASSYSDWGYTF. The CDR3 bases are TGTGCCAGCAGTTACTCCGATTGGGGCTACACCTTC.

V usage is TRBV7-2 and J usage is TRBJ2-5; D remains ambiguous. This CDR3 has 15 amino acids. Germline CDR1 and CDR2: SGHTA and FQGNSA. V was cut by 6 bases and J by 5 bases, with 19 bases left in between. As DNA, the CDR3 is TGTGCCAGCAGGCACCACCAAGTTGGTATGGAGACCCAGTACTTC. Residues: CASRHHQVGMETQYF.

This sequence joins TRBV7-2 and TRBJ1-4, with 9 bases identical to TRBD1. CDR1 is SGHTA, CDR2 FQGNSA, per germline. This CDR3 region has 17 residues. The ends lost 3 bases at V and 8 bases at J; junction bases unmatched: 13. The CDR3 loop reads CASSFYTGTGRDEKLFF. CDR3 nucleotide sequence: TGTGCCAGCAGCTTTTACACAGGGACAGGGAGAGACGAAAAACTGTTTTTT.

The J gene is TRBJ2-4, the V gene TRBV4-1, with D possibly TRBD1 on 5 matching bases. CDR1 MGHRA and CDR2 YSYEKL come from the germline V gene. V shed 4 bases and J shed 0 bases, with 13 bases lying between them. This CDR3 region has 16 residues. CDR3 amino acids: CASSLQAVLAKNIQYF. For the CDR3, the DNA is TGCGCCAGCAGCCTACAGGCGGTTCTAGCCAAAAACATTCAGTACTTC.

The DNA of the CDR3 is TGTGCCAGCAGCAGGGGACTAGCGGGAGGTCAAACCGGGGAGCTGTTTTTT. Amino acid sequence: CASSRGLAGGQTGELFF. The chain has TRBV11-3 and TRBJ2-2; 15 bases agree with TRBD2. V shed 5 bases and J 5 bases; nucleotides not matched to a gene: 6. Per germline, CDR1 SGHNT and CDR2 YENEEA. The CDR3 is made up of 17 amino acids.

As regards this clone: The identical CDR3 is also encoded by other nucleotide sequences in the sample. This chain links TRBV9 with TRBJ2-1, with D perhaps matching TRBD2 (6 bases). CDR1 is SGDLS and CDR2 is YYNGEE in the germline V gene. Trimming shortened V by 0 bases and J by 4 bases, and 11 bases separated the two germline ends. The CDR3 spans 15 residues. The CDR3 DNA follows: TGTGCCAGCAGCGTAGAGGGACTCCCTTACAATGAGCAGTTCTTC. Translated: CASSVEGLPYNEQFF.

The V gene is TRBV6-1, the J gene TRBJ2-1, with D unresolved. The CDR3 covers 13 residues. V lost 10 bases, J lost 10 bases, and 20 bases lay in between. Germline values: CDR1 MNHNS, CDR2 SASEGT. CDR3 DNA: TGTGCCACCAGCCGGACCCCCTTACGGGAGCAGTTCTTC. Protein sequence: CATSRTPLREQFF.

The V call is TRBV28, the J call TRBJ1-1; 9 bases fit TRBD1. This CDR3 is 16 amino acids long. Germline V gene lookup returns CDR1 MDHEN and CDR2 SYDVKM. V was pared by 5 bases and J by 1 base, with 8 bases of the junction left unmatched. CDR3 sequence: CASSPHTGGWNTEAFF. The DNA of the CDR3 is TGTGCCAGCAGTCCGCACACAGGGGGCTGGAACACTGAAGCTTTCTTT.